This TCR beta chain was found in a study of intratumoral heterogeneity in liver cancer. Context from the whole study: In the full cohort of 11 to 15 patients, the median age was roughly 64 years and the majority of patients were male. The full cohort included 71 multiregional samples from 15 or so HCC patients, consisting of around 49 tumoral regions and 20 adjacent nontumoral regions. To investigate intratumor heterogeneity, the study integrated RNA-seq, DNA sequencing, TCR-seq and SNP array data drawn from multiple regions of hepatocellular carcinoma specimens.

Early-stage hepatocellular carcinoma was present in all patients, and no therapy was administered to any patient before surgical resection. The sampled areas showed no macroscopic signs of necrosis or hemorrhage. Multiple regions from a couple of patients underwent TCR sequencing (ImmunoSeq). Each frozen resection tissue sample was taken at least 1 cm away from every other sample. Samples with the label N were taken from nontumoral liver tissue next to the tumor. Genomic DNA was isolated from bulk tissue with the DNeasy blood and tissue kit. Overall results and qualifications from the work: Limitations acknowledged by the authors included a relatively low number of patients and under-sampled representation of tumor-infiltrating lymphocytes.

Measured from the cysteine to the phenylalanine, the CDR3 is 14 residues long. Just the 42-base CDR3 DNA is kept, in frame starting at base 1. The germline V gene (reference sequence) specifies LNHDA as CDR1 and SQIVND as CDR2. Ends trimmed: V by 6 bases, J by 7 bases; bases unmatched to a gene: 10. Comment on this clone: Its antigen is unknown. No much larger clone exists at a distance of one base, and base qualities are not known.

The immunoSEQ assay was used to sequence TCR beta chain CDR3 regions from genomic DNA. Primers annealing to V and J segments amplified rearranged VDJ segments. As for the authors' bioinformatics: The ImmunoSeq Analyzer software was used to calculate clonality and richness metrics. Fisher's exact test, supplemented by a beta-binomial method for added stringency, was applied to identify differentially abundant clones between regions. This is the immuneACCESS table as TCRdb keeps it, with only in-frame sequences that have V and J called. A part of the clones is gone; compared with another copy, unresolved V genes explain less than half, and the rest is unexplained. D and trimming were read from the DNA, whereas the V and J calls and clone size are those reported in that table. Across this sample there are around 5,400 clones, with 68% seen only once. The top ten clones comprise over 20% of the sample.

The rearrangement combines TRBV19 with TRBJ2-3; 7 central nucleotides agree with TRBD1. The source is a man between 65 and 85 years old with hepatocellular carcinoma. Sequences were derived from tumor-adjacent normal tissue, sampled before any cancer treatment. CDR3 reads: CASRTGTNSHTQYF. The nucleotide sequence is TGTGCCAGTAGGACAGGGACCAACTCGCATACGCAGTATTTT.